These 16 T cell receptor beta chains originate from one sample sequenced in a study of T cell clonality in common variable immunodeficiency. Using immunoSEQ multiplex PCR, the repertoire was profiled, and TCRdb retains in-frame clones only, with some absent. The sample presents 35,000 to 55,000 clones, none singletons. What was sequenced was peripheral blood mononuclear cells. These receptors came from a person aged 18-70 years in good health.

This clone has ten or more counts. Sequencing ends 3 residues short of the CDR3 end; the germline J gene provides the rest. The rearrangement joins TRBV4-2 to TRBJ2-1, with TRBD2 identical over 10 bases. Germline V gene data show CDR1 as LGHNA and CDR2 as YNFKEQ. The CDR3 is 15 amino acids. The J segment lost 8 bases and the V segment lost 1 base, leaving 5 bases of the junction unmatched. CDR3 protein: CASSQGAGTSDEQFF. The covered CDR3 bases are TGTGCCAGCAGCCAAGGGGCCGGGACTAGCGATGAG.

This clone showed up many times. The observed sequence ends 3 residues before the CDR3 terminus, with the missing tail filled in from the germline J gene. The rearrangement uses TRBV14 and TRBJ1-6; no firm D call. V gave up 4 bases and J gave up 8 bases, with 15 bases separating them. CDR3 length: 15 amino acids. Germline V CDR1 and CDR2: SGHDN, FVKESK. This CDR3 reads CASSPLSGLDSPLHF. The CDR3 bases that were read are TGTGCCAGCAGCCCACTGAGTGGACTGGATTCACCC.

This clone was observed at least ten times. The CDR3 end lies 3 residues beyond the end of the read and is filled in from the germline J gene. This rearrangement joins TRBV14 to TRBJ1-1; D is uncertain. This CDR3 is 13 amino acids long. Deletions cut 1 base from V and 5 bases from J, with 8 bases between. Per the germline V gene, CDR1 is SGHDN and CDR2 is FVKESK. The CDR3 here is CASSQVGGTEAFF. The sequenced CDR3 bases are TGTGCCAGCAGCCAAGTAGGAGGGACTGAA. Together with reference TRBV14 and TRBJ1-1, the CDR3 gives the full variable domain: EAGVTQFPSHSVIEKGQTVTLRCDPISGHDNLYWYRRVMGKEIKFLLHFVKESKQDESGMPNNRFLAERTGGTYSTLKVQPAELEDSGVYFCASSQVGGTEAFFGQGTRLTVV.

This clone has a count of ten or more. The read finishes 3 residues shy of the CDR3 end, and the germline J gene is used to complete it. This sequence joins TRBV6-2 or TRBV6-3 and TRBJ2-7; 9 positions match TRBD1. V was pared by 9 bases and J by 1 base, with 16 bases of the junction left unmatched. Germline values: CDR1 MNHEY, CDR2 SVGEGT. The CDR3 loop spans 17 amino acids. Incomplete CDR3 DNA: TGTGCCAGTAACCGGTTCACAGGGGGCCCAATTTCCTACGAG. It is translated as CASNRFTGGPISYE. The entire CDR3 is CASNRFTGGPISYEQYF.

At least ten counts were recorded for this clone. The CDR3 goes on 3 residues after the read ends, and that part is filled in from the germline J gene. The V call is TRBV13, the J call TRBJ1-2, with TRBD1 identical over 7 bases. CDR3 length equals 14 residues. The V segment lost 6 bases and the J segment 3 bases; nucleotides outside the gene matches: 7. CDR1 and CDR2 from the germline V gene are PRHDT and FYEKMQ (reference sequence). The covered CDR3 bases are TGTGCCAGCAGTGGGGGGACAGCGCACTATGGC. This gives the protein CASSGGTAHYG. In full, the CDR3 reads CASSGGTAHYGYTF.

At least ten counts were recorded for this clone. The read ends 3 residues early relative to the CDR3; the germline J gene fills the gap. The chain employs TRBV2 and TRBJ2-7, with 7 bases that match TRBD1. The CDR3 is 14 residues long. Per the germline V gene, CDR1 is SNHLY and CDR2 is FYNNEI. With V trimmed by 5 bases and J by 0 bases, 4 bases remained unmatched. This CDR3 reads CASSRQGSSYEQYF. The sequenced CDR3 bases are TGTGCCAGCAGTCGACAGGGCAGCTCCTACGAG. The full variable domain, its missing parts supplied by reference TRBV2 and TRBJ2-7, is EPEVTQTPSHQVTQMGQEVILRCVPISNHLYFYWYRQILGQKVEFLVSFYNNEISEKSEIFDDQFSVERPDGSNFTLKIRSTKLEDSAMYFCASSRQGSSYEQYFGPGTRLTVT.

This clone showed up many times. The read ends 3 residues early relative to the CDR3; the germline J gene fills the gap. The chain employs TRBV20-1 and TRBJ1-1; D is perhaps TRBD1 (5 bases). Germline V gene data show CDR1 as DFQATT and CDR2 as SNEGSKA (reference sequence). The CDR3 covers 15 residues. Trimming left V 3 bases short and J 1 base short, with 15 bases between. The CDR3 DNA, read in part, is TGCAGTGCTAGGCGTCTTGCGACAGCGAACACTGAA. Amino acid sequence: CSARRLATANTE. Given in full, the CDR3 is CSARRLATANTEAFF.

There are many counts of this clone. Read data end 3 residues before the CDR3 end; the end is taken from the germline J gene. This rearrangement joins TRBV6-1 to TRBJ1-5; no definite D call. Trimming cost V 2 bases and J 2 bases, with 7 bases left between them. Germline CDR1 MNHNS, CDR2 SASEGT. The CDR3 spans 14 residues. The CDR3 spells CASSELAGNQPQHF. CDR3 bases read: TGTGCCAGCAGTGAACTGGCCGGCAATCAGCCC.

This clone was picked up many times. From the germline J gene comes the end of the CDR3, since the read stops 3 residues before it. The chain recombines TRBV20-1 with TRBJ2-6; 12 bases map to TRBD1. CDR3 length equals 16 residues. The ends lost 5 bases at V and 0 bases at J; junction bases unmatched: 2. Germline assignment: CDR1 DFQATT and CDR2 SNEGSKA (reference sequence). CDR3 DNA, as far as it was read: TGCAGTGCTCCGGGACAGGGGGCCTCTGGGGCCAACGTC. It codes for CSAPGQGASGANV. The CDR3 as a whole reads CSAPGQGASGANVLTF.

This clone occurred many times. With the read ending 3 residues before the CDR3 end, the germline J gene is used to fill in that end. The chain carries TRBV5-6 and TRBJ2-1; D unclear. Germline V gene sequence: CDR1 SGHDT, CDR2 YYEEEE. This CDR3 is built from 13 residues. The V gene lost 2 bases and the J gene lost 4 bases, with 7 bases spanning the gap. The chain's CDR3 is CASSFALYNEQFF. The CDR3 DNA, read in part, is TGTGCCAGCAGCTTCGCACTTTACAATGAG.

This clone was counted ten times or more. Coverage ceases 3 residues before the CDR3 finishes, and the germline J gene fills in the end. The V and J genes are TRBV19 and TRBJ1-2; 7 nucleotides line up with TRBD1. V gave up 3 bases and J gave up 3 bases; unmatched junction bases: 10. The CDR3 length is 16 residues. Per the germline V gene, CDR1 is LNHDA and CDR2 is SQIVND (reference sequence). The CDR3 bases that were read are TGTGCCAGTAGTATTGATGTACAGGGGCAAGACTATGGC. Protein: CASSIDVQGQDYG. The CDR3 reads in full as CASSIDVQGQDYGYTF.

This clone was recorded many times. From the germline J gene comes the end of the CDR3, since the read stops 3 residues before it. This sample includes further DNA sequences coding for the same CDR3. V is TRBV20-1 and J is TRBJ2-7, with a weak D call TRBD1 (5 bases). Germline V lookup: CDR1 DFQATT, CDR2 SNEGSKA (reference sequence). The germline V and J ends were trimmed by 1 base and 0 bases, with 7 bases remaining between them. This CDR3 comprises 13 residues. The sequenced CDR3 bases are TGCAGTGCTAGAGGTCAGGGCTCCTACGAG. Encoded protein: CSARGQGSYE. The CDR3, in full, reads CSARGQGSYEQYF.

The table lists this clone with many counts. The read stops 3 residues short of the end of the CDR3; the missing end is completed from the germline J gene. This chain connects TRBV20-1 to TRBJ1-6, with D tentatively TRBD1 (5 bases). CDR3 length equals 17 residues. The V and J ends lost 1 base and 0 bases respectively, with 13 bases between them. Per germline, CDR1 DFQATT and CDR2 SNEGSKA (reference sequence). CDR3 bases read: TGCAGTGCTAGAGGCCAGGGAGGAGCCTCCTATAATTCACCC. It yields the protein CSARGQGGASYNSP. The whole CDR3 sequence reads CSARGQGGASYNSPLHF.

This clone was seen repeatedly, ten times or more. The read comes to an end 3 residues before the CDR3 does, leaving the germline J gene to fill in the end. This rearrangement joins TRBV4-1 to TRBJ1-1; 7 positions agree with TRBD1. The trim removed 4 bases at V and 6 bases at J, leaving 8 bases unmatched. The CDR3 loop spans 14 amino acids. Germline lookup yields CDR1 MGHRA and CDR2 YSYEKL. The sequenced part of the CDR3 DNA is TGCGCCAGCAGCCGTACAGGGGTTAGCCCTGAA. It yields the protein CASSRTGVSPE. The entire CDR3 protein reads CASSRTGVSPEAFF.

This clone was observed many times. From the germline J gene comes the end of the CDR3, since the read stops 3 residues before it. This rearrangement joins TRBV19 to TRBJ1-5; D is ambiguous. Trimming pared 1 base from V and 0 bases from J, leaving 10 bases between. Germline V gene lookup returns CDR1 LNHDA and CDR2 SQIVND (reference sequence). The CDR3 sequence is 16 residues long. The CDR3 bases that were read are TGTGCCAGTAGTATAGTCGGACTCAATAGCAATCAGCCC. As protein: CASSIVGLNSNQP. The full-length CDR3 reads as CASSIVGLNSNQPQHF.

This clone was observed many times. Read data end 3 residues before the CDR3 end; the end is taken from the germline J gene. The chain couples TRBV19 to TRBJ1-2; 11 bases fit TRBD1. Germline V CDR1 and CDR2: LNHDA, SQIVND (reference sequence). CDR3 length equals 15 residues. The V segment lost 3 bases and the J segment 5 bases; nucleotides outside the gene matches: 5. The sequenced CDR3 bases are TGTGCCAGTAGTATGGGGGGACAGGGGGTGTATGGC. Translated, it gives CASSMGGQGVYG. The full CDR3 protein is CASSMGGQGVYGYTF.